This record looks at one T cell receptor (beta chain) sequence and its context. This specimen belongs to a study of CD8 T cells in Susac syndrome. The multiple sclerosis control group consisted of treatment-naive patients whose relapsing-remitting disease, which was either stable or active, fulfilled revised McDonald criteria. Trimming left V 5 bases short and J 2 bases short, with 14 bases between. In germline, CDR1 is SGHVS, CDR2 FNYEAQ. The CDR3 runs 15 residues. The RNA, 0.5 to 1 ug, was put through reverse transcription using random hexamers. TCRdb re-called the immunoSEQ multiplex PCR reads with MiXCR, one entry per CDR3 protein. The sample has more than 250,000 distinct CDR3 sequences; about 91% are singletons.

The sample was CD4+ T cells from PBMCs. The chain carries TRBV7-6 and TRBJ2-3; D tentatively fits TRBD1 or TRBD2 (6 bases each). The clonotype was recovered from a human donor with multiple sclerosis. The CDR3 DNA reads TGTGCCAGCAGCCCCGAGGGGGGTCCCACAGATACGCAGTATTTT. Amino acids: CASSPEGGPTDTQYF.